This T cell receptor (beta chain) was obtained from a study of early T cells in non-severe SARS-CoV-2 infection. Study at large: Investigators sequenced bulk RNA drawn from unsorted whole blood, and chains remained unpaired.

Tagging with unique molecular identifiers was applied to individual cDNA molecules. TCRdb reprocessed the 5' RACE reads via MiXCR and lists one record per CDR3 protein. Of around 46,000 distinct CDR3 sequences detected, under 14% appear once; the ten largest clones hold just over 20%. Study-level results: Private and CD4 specificities were missed by VDJdb matching, skewed to anti-spike CD8.

This clonotype has a count of ten or more. Its antigen is undetermined. Germline CDR1 ENHRY, CDR2 SYGVKD. V was cut by 0 bases and J by 3 bases, with 9 bases left in between. This CDR3 has 14 residues. The chain employs TRBV10-3 and TRBJ2-7; D is undetermined. The TCR was taken from an adult who was a healthcare worker with PCR-confirmed SARS-CoV-2 infection or an uninfected control (not recorded which). The sequencing sample was made of whole blood. The CDR3 spells CAISESTESYEQYF. CDR3 DNA sequence: TGTGCCATCAGTGAGTCGACGGAGAGCTACGAGCAGTACTTC.